A selection of T cell receptor beta chains follows, all from one sample in a study of blood T cell repertoires in COVID-19. The method was immunoSEQ multiplex PCR; TCRdb's version includes in-frame clones alone and lacks a portion of them. The data show some 270,000 clones, approximately 83% seen once. Sequencing was carried out using peripheral blood. The source of these receptors is a woman in her sixties or seventies with acute or convalescent COVID-19. Each CDR3 is given with its conserved first and last residue. Fields, in order: D gene, V gene, clone size, J gene, CDR3 DNA, CDR3 protein. The D gene is left open where the match is weak. Not every row has a clone size; where given, it reads once, few, many or a size class.

d_gene: .; v_gene: TRBV14; abundance: once; j_gene: TRBJ2-6; CDR3nt: TGTGCCAGCAGCCAAGAGCCCGTCGCGGGGGCAGGTGGGGCCAACGTCCTGACTTTC; CDR3aa: CASSQEPVAGAGGANVLTF
d_gene: .; v_gene: TRBV3-1/TRBV3-2; abundance: once; j_gene: TRBJ1-2; CDR3nt: TGTGCCAGCAGCCAAATCAGCTATGGCTACACCTTC; CDR3aa: CASSQISYGYTF
d_gene: .; v_gene: TRBV14; abundance: .; j_gene: TRBJ1-3; CDR3nt: TGTGCCAGCAGCTCCAGGTTATTCGGAAACACCATATATTTT; CDR3aa: CASSSRLFGNTIYF
d_gene: .; v_gene: TRBV28; abundance: .; j_gene: TRBJ1-4; CDR3nt: TGTGCCAGCAGTCAGGGGACGGGGGAAAAACTGTTTTTT; CDR3aa: CASSQGTGEKLFF
d_gene: .; v_gene: TRBV7-9; abundance: .; j_gene: TRBJ1-4; CDR3nt: TGTGCCAGCAGCCCACGGGGGGCGTGGGTGGATGAAAAACTGTTTTTT; CDR3aa: CASSPRGAWVDEKLFF
d_gene: .; v_gene: TRBV24-1; abundance: .; j_gene: TRBJ1-1; CDR3nt: TGTGCCACCCTCCTCCCTCCGAACACTGAAGCTTTCTTT; CDR3aa: CATLLPPNTEAFF
d_gene: .; v_gene: TRBV19; abundance: .; j_gene: TRBJ1-5; CDR3nt: TGTGCCAGCCGAACCGTCGCAGGGTCGTGGCAGCCCCAGCATTTT; CDR3aa: CASRTVAGSWQPQHF
d_gene: TRBD1; v_gene: TRBV6-5; abundance: .; j_gene: TRBJ1-1; CDR3nt: TGTGCCAGCAGTCGAGGACAGGCTAACACTGAAGCTTTCTTT; CDR3aa: CASSRGQANTEAFF
d_gene: TRBD1; v_gene: TRBV6-5; abundance: .; j_gene: TRBJ1-1; CDR3nt: TGTGCCAGCCTCAGACAGGGGACGGCCACTGAAGCTTTCTTT; CDR3aa: CASLRQGTATEAFF
d_gene: .; v_gene: TRBV12-3/TRBV12-4; abundance: .; j_gene: TRBJ2-7; CDR3nt: TGTGCCAGCAGTTTGAGACTAGACGACGAGCAGTACTTC; CDR3aa: CASSLRLDDEQYF
d_gene: .; v_gene: TRBV25-1; abundance: .; j_gene: TRBJ1-5; CDR3nt: TGTGCCAGCAGGTCAGCGAATCAGCCCCAGCATTTT; CDR3aa: CASRSANQPQHF
d_gene: .; v_gene: TRBV19; abundance: few; j_gene: TRBJ1-5; CDR3nt: TGTGCCAGTAGTATCGGTTATAGCAATCAGCCCCAGCATTTT; CDR3aa: CASSIGYSNQPQHF
d_gene: .; v_gene: TRBV18; abundance: .; j_gene: TRBJ2-2; CDR3nt: TGTGCCAGCTCGAGGGTTTCGAACACCGGGGAGCTGTTTTTT; CDR3aa: CASSRVSNTGELFF
d_gene: .; v_gene: TRBV16; abundance: .; j_gene: TRBJ1-5; CDR3nt: TGTGCCAGCAGCCAATCCGGCGGCTTATCGCCCCAGCATTTT; CDR3aa: CASSQSGGLSPQHF
d_gene: TRBD1; v_gene: TRBV10-2; abundance: .; j_gene: TRBJ1-2; CDR3nt: TGCGCCGCCCGGACAGGCGACTATGGCTACACCTTC; CDR3aa: CAARTGDYGYTF
d_gene: .; v_gene: TRBV18; abundance: .; j_gene: TRBJ2-7; CDR3nt: TGTGCCAGCTCACGGGGGCGGGTCGAGCAGTACTTC; CDR3aa: CASSRGRVEQYF
d_gene: .; v_gene: TRBV5-1; abundance: .; j_gene: TRBJ2-1; CDR3nt: TGCGCCAGCAGCTTGGTAGTGGTATCAAATGAGCAGTTCTTC; CDR3aa: CASSLVVVSNEQFF
d_gene: .; v_gene: TRBV2; abundance: few; j_gene: TRBJ1-2; CDR3nt: TGTGCCAGCAGTGACAGTTTCTATGGCTACACCTTC; CDR3aa: CASSDSFYGYTF